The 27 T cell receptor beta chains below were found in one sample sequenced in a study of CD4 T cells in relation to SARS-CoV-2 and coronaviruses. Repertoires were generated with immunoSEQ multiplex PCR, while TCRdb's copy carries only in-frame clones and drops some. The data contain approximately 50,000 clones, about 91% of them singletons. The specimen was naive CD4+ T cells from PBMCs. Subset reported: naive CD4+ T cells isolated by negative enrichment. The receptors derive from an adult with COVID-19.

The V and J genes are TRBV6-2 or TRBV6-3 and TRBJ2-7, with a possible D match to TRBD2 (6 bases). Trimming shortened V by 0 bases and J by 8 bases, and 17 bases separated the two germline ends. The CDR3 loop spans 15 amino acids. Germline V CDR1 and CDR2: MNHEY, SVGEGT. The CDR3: CASSYSAGRPWKQYF. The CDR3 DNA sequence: TGTGCCAGCAGTTACTCGGCGGGACGCCCGTGGAAGCAGTACTTC.

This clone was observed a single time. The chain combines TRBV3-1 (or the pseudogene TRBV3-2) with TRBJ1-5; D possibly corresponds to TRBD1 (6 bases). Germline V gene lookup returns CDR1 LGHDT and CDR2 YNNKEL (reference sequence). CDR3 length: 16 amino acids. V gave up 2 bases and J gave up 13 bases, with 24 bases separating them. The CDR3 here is CASSQKVGLGADLQHF. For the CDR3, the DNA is TGTGCCAGCAGCCAAAAAGTGGGGCTGGGGGCGGACTTACAGCATTTT.

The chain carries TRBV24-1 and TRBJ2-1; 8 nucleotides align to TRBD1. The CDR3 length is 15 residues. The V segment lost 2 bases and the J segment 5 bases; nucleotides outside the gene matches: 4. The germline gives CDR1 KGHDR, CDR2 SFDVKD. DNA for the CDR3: TGTGCCACCAGTGATTCCGGACAGGGCGACAATGAGCAGTTCTTC. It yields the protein CATSDSGQGDNEQFF.

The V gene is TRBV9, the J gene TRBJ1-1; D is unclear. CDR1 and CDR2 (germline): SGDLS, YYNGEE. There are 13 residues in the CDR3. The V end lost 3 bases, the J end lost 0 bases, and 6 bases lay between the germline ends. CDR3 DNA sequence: TGTGCCAGCAGCGACGGACTGAACACTGAAGCTTTCTTT. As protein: CASSDGLNTEAFF. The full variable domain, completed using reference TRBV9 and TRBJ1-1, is DSGVTQTPKHLITATGQRVTLRCSPRSGDLSVYWYQQSLDQGLQFLIQYYNGEERAKGNILERFSAQQFPDLHSELNLSSLELGDSALYFCASSDGLNTEAFFGQGTRLTVV.

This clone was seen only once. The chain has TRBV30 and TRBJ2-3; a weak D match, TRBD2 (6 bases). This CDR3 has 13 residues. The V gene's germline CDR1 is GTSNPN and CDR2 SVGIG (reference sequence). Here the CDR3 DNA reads TGTGCAATATTAACCACGGGGGTCGGTACGCAGTATTTT. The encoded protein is CAILTTGVGTQYF.

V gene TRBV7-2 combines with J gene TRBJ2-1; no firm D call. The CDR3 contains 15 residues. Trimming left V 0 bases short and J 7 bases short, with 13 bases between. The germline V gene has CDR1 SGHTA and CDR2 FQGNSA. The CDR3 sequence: CASSLAPVASNEQFF. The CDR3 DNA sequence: TGTGCCAGCAGCTTAGCCCCAGTTGCCTCGAATGAGCAGTTCTTC.

The CDR3: CASSTTGGNEQFF. CDR3 nucleotide sequence: TGTGCCAGTAGTACTACCGGGGGAAATGAGCAGTTCTTC. The chain carries TRBV19 and TRBJ2-1, with a weak D call TRBD2 (6 bases). The V gene lost 4 bases and the J gene lost 7 bases, with 11 bases spanning the gap. CDR1 and CDR2 from the germline V gene are LNHDA and SQIVND (reference sequence). The CDR3 is made up of 13 amino acids.

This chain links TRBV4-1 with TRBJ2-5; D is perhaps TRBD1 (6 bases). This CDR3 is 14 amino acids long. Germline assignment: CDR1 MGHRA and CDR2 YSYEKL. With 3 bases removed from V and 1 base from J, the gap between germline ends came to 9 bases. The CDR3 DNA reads TGCGCCAGCAGCCACCAGGGGATCCAAGAGACCCAGTACTTC. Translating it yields CASSHQGIQETQYF.

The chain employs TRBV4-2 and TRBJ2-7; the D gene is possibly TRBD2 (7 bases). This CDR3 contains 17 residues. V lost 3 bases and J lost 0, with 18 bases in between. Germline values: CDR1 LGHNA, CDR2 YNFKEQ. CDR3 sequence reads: CASSQRLGGGSSYEQYF. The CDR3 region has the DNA TGTGCCAGCAGCCAGAGATTAGGGGGAGGGAGCTCCTACGAGCAGTACTTC.

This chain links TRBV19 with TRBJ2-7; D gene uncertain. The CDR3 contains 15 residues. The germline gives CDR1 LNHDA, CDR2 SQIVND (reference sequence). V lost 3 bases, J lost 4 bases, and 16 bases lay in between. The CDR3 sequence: CASSIGWHGEYEQYF. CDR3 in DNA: TGTGCCAGTAGTATCGGATGGCATGGGGAATACGAGCAGTACTTC. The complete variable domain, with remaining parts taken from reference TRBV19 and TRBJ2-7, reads DGGITQSPKYLFRKEGQNVTLSCEQNLNHDAMYWYRQDPGQGLRLIYYSQIVNDFQKGDIAEGYSVSREKKESFPLTVTSAQKNPTAFYLCASSIGWHGEYEQYFGPGTRLTVT.

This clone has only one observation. The CDR3 DNA reads TGTGCCAGCAGCTTAGGACTTGGAAGCGCGGGAGTGGCCTACAATGAGCAGTTCTTC. Amino acids: CASSLGLGSAGVAYNEQFF. The rearrangement links TRBV13 to TRBJ2-1; 7 bases agree with TRBD2. V lost 0 bases, J lost 2 bases, and 13 bases stayed unmatched. Germline assignment: CDR1 PRHDT and CDR2 FYEKMQ (reference sequence). The CDR3 is 19 amino acids. The full variable domain, in which reference TRBV13 and TRBJ2-1 provide the parts outside the CDR3, is AAGVIQSPRHLIKEKRETATLKCYPIPRHDTVYWYQQGPGQDPQFLISFYEKMQSDKGSIPDRFSAQQFSDYHSELNMSSLELGDSALYFCASSLGLGSAGVAYNEQFFGPGTRLTVL.

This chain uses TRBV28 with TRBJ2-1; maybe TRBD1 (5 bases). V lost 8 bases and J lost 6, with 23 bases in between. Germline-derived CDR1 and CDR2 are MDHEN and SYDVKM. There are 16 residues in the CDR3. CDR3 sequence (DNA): TGTGCCAGCGATACGTCGTGGCGGACAACCGTCAATGAGCAGTTCTTC. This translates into CASDTSWRTTVNEQFF.

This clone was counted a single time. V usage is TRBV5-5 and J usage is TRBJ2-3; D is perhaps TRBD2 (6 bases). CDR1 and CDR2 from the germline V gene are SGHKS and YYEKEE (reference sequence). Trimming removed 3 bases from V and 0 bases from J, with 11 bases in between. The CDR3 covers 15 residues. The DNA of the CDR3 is TGTGCCAGCAGCTCTATCGGGACTAGCACAGATACGCAGTATTTT. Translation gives CASSSIGTSTDTQYF.

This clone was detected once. The CDR3 sequence is CASSTHRDSYGYTF. The DNA for the CDR3 is TGTGCCAGCAGCACCCACAGGGACTCCTATGGCTACACCTTC. This chain uses TRBV7-9 with TRBJ1-2; tentative D call: TRBD1 (6 bases). Germline lookup yields CDR1 SEHNR and CDR2 FQNEAQ (reference sequence). V was cut by 5 bases and J by 4 bases, with 14 bases left in between. The CDR3 has 14 amino acids.

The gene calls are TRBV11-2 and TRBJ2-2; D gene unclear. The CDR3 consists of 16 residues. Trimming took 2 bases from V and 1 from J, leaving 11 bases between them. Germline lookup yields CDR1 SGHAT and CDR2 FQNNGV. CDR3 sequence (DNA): TGTGCCAGCAGCTTAATCTGGGTTGGGAACACCGGGGAGCTGTTTTTT. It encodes CASSLIWVGNTGELFF.

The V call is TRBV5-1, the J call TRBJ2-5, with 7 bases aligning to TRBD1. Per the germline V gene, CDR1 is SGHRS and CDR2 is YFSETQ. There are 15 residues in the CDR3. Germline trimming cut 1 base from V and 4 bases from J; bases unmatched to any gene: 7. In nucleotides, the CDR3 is TGCGCCAGCAGCTTGAGGGGGCCAGGGGTAGAGACCCAGTACTTC. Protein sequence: CASSLRGPGVETQYF.

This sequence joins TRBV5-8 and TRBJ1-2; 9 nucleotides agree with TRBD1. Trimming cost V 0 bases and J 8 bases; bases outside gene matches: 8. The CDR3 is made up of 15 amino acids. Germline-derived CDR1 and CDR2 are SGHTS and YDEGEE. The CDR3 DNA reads TGTGCCAGCAGCTTGGCCCTACAGGGGGCCGACGGCTACACCTTC. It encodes CASSLALQGADGYTF. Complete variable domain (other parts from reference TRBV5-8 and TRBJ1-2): EAGVTQSPTHLIKTRGQQATLRCSPISGHTSVYWYQQALGLGLQFLLWYDEGEERNRGNFPPRFSGRQFPNYSSELNVNALELEDSALYLCASSLALQGADGYTFGSGTRLTVV.

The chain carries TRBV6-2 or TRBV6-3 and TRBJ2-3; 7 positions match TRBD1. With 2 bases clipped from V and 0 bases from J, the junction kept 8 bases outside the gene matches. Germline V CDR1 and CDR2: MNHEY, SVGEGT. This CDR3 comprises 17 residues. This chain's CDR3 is CASSYATTGLSTDTQYF. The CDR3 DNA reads TGTGCCAGCAGTTACGCGACGACAGGGTTGAGCACAGATACGCAGTATTTT.

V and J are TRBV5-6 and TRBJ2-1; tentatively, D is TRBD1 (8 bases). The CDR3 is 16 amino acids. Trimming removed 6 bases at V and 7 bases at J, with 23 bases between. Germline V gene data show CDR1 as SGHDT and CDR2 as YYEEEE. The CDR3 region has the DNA TGTGCCAGCATCCGTACAGGGGGGGCCCTGGAGAATGAGCAGTTCTTC. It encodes CASIRTGGALENEQFF.

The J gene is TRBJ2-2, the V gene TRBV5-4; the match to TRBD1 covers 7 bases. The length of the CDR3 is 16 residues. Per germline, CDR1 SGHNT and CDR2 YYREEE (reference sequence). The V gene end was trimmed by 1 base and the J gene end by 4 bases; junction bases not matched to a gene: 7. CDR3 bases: TGTGCCAGCAGCTTGATAGGGGGCGCAATCACCGGGGAGCTGTTTTTT. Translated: CASSLIGGAITGELFF.

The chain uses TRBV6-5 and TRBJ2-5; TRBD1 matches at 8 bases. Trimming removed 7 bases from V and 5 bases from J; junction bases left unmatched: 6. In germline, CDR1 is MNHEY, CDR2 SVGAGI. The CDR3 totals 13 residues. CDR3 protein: CASIDRGSETQYF. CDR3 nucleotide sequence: TGTGCCAGCATCGACAGGGGATCGGAGACCCAGTACTTC.

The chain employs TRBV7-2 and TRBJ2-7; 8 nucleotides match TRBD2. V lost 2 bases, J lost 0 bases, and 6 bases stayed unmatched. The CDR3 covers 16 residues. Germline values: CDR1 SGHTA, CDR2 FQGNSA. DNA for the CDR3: TGTGCCAGCAGCTTATTAGCGGGAACCTCCTCCTACGAGCAGTACTTC. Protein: CASSLLAGTSSYEQYF.

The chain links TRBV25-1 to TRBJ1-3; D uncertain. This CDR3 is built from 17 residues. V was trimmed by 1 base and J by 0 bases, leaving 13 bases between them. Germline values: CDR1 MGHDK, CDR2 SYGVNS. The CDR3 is CASSEFAGLSSGNTIYF. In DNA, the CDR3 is TGTGCCAGCAGTGAATTTGCGGGCCTGAGCTCTGGAAACACCATATATTTT.

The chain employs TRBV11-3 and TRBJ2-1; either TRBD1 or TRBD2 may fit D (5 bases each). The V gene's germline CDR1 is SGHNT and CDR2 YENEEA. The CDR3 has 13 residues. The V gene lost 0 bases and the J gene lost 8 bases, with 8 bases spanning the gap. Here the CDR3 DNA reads TGTGCCAGCAGCTTAGAAGGGGACGATGAGCAGTTCTTC. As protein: CASSLEGDDEQFF.

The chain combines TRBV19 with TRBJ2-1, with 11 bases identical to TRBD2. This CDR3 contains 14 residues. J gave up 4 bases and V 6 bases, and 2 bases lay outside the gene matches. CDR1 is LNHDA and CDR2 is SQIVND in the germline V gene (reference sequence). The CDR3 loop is CASRGTSGYNEQFF. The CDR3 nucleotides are TGTGCCAGTAGAGGGACTAGCGGATACAATGAGCAGTTCTTC. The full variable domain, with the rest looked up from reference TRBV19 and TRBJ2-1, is DGGITQSPKYLFRKEGQNVTLSCEQNLNHDAMYWYRQDPGQGLRLIYYSQIVNDFQKGDIAEGYSVSREKKESFPLTVTSAQKNPTAFYLCASRGTSGYNEQFFGPGTRLTVL.

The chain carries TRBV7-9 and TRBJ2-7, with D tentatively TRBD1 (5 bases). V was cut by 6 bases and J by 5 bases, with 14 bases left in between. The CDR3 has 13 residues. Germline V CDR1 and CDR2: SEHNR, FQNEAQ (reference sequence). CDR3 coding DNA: TGTGCCAGCAGTCGAAGCAGGGTCAACGAGCAGTACTTC. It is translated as CASSRSRVNEQYF.

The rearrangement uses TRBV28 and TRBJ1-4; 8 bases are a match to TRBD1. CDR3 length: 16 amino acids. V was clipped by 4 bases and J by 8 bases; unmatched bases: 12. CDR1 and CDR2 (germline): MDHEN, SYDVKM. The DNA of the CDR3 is TGTGCCAGCAGTTCCCCGGGACAGGCGCCGCGAGAAAAACTGTTTTTT. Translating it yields CASSSPGQAPREKLFF. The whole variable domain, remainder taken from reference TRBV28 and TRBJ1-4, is DVKVTQSSRYLVKRTGEKVFLECVQDMDHENMFWYRQDPGLGLRLIYFSYDVKMKEKGDIPEGYSVSREKKERFSLILESASTNQTSMYLCASSSPGQAPREKLFFGSGTQLSVL.